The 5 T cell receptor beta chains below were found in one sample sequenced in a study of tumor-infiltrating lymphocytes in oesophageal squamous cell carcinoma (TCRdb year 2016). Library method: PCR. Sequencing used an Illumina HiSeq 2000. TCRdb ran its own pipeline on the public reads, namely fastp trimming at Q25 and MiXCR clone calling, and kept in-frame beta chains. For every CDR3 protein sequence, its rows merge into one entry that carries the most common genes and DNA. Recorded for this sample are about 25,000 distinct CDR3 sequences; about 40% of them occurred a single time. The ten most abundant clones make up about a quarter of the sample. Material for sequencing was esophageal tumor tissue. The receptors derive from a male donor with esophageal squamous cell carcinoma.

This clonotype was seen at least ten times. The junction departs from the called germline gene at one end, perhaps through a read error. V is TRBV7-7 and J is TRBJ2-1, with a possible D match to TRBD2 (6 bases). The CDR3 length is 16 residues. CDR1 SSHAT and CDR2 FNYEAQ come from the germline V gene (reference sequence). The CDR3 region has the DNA TGTGCTAGCAGCTTAGAATCGGGGGAGCCCTACAATGAGCAGTTCTTC. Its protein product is CASSLESGEPYNEQFF.

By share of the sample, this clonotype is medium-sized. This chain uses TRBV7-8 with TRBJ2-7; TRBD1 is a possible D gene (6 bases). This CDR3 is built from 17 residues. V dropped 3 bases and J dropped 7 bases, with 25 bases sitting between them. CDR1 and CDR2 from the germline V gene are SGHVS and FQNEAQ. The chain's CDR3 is CASSLPLRDIRFREQYF. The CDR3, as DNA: TGTGCCAGCAGCTTGCCCCTACGGGACATTAGATTTCGGGAGCAGTACTTC.

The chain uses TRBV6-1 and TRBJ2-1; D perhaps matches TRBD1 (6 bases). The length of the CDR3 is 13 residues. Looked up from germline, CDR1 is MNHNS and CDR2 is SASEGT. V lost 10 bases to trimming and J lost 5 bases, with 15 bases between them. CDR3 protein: CATRSQGDNEQFF. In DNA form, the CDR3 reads TGTGCCACTAGGTCACAGGGAGACAATGAGCAGTTCTTC.

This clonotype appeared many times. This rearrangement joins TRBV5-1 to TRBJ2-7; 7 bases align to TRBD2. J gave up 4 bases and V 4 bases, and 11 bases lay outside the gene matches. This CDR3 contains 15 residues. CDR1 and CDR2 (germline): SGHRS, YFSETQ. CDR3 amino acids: CASSHSRRERYEQYF. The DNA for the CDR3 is TGCGCCAGCAGCCATTCTAGGCGGGAGAGGTACGAGCAGTACTTC.

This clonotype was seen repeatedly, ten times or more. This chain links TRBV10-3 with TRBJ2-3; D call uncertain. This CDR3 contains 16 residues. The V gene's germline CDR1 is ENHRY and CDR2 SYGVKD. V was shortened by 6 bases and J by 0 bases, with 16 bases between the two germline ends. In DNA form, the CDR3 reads TGTGCCATCAGCCCAAGACGGAGTTATAGCACAGATACGCAGTATTTT. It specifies CAISPRRSYSTDTQYF.